The rows below give T cell receptor beta chains drawn from one sample of a study of blood T cell repertoires in COVID-19. Using immunoSEQ multiplex PCR, the repertoire was profiled, and TCRdb retains in-frame clones only, with some absent. The sample yields around 300,000 clones, roughly 90% seen once. The sequenced sample was peripheral blood. These TCRs come from a woman aged 50 to 60 with active or convalescent COVID-19. The CDR3 runs from the conserved cysteine through the conserved F or W.

j_gene,len,v_gene,CDR3aa
TRBJ2-6,13,TRBV30,CAWSSLRANVLTF
TRBJ1-1,12,TRBV29-1,CSADREGTEAFF
TRBJ2-2,15,TRBV2,CASNLAGVGSGELFF
TRBJ2-7,15,TRBV4-1,CASSQEATRNYEQYF
TRBJ2-6,18,TRBV4-2,CASSQSGDSVSGANVLTF
TRBJ2-1,15,TRBV2,CASSEERTGYNEQFF
TRBJ2-1,16,TRBV27,CASSLRSGSSYNEQFF
TRBJ1-1,15,TRBV5-5,CASSRHPGMNTEAFF
TRBJ2-7,17,TRBV4-3,CASSPGLAGGPTYEQYF
TRBJ2-1,17,TRBV4-3,CASSQDHLRGIYNEQFF
TRBJ2-1,14,TRBV5-1,CASSALNSYNEQFF
TRBJ2-7,16,TRBV5-1,CASSLDGSGSSNEQYF
TRBJ1-2,15,TRBV18,CASSPSETAIYGYTF
TRBJ2-1,16,TRBV5-3,CARTPSGRVNRNEQFF
TRBJ2-7,14,TRBV6-2/TRBV6-3,CASSQGDYTYEQYF
TRBJ2-3,15,TRBV28,CASSLAGAGTDTQYF
TRBJ2-1,14,TRBV27,CASRLGQGYNEQFF
TRBJ1-1,15,TRBV5-1,CASSAGQGAVTEAFF
TRBJ2-1,13,TRBV7-2,CASSLGLAGEQFF
TRBJ1-4,19,TRBV5-5,CASSSFLPGQRTTNEKLFF
TRBJ1-2,16,TRBV5-4,CASSGLADSYNYGYTF
TRBJ1-2,14,TRBV19,CASSIPTATEDYTF
TRBJ2-2,16,TRBV7-8,CASRLSGTSGSGELFF
TRBJ1-1,11,TRBV7-9,CASSLTGEAFF
TRBJ2-1,15,TRBV7-8,CASSLEAGAYNEQFF
TRBJ2-1,15,TRBV24-1,CATSDYGAGLHEQFF
TRBJ1-1,13,TRBV28,CASSFSELFQAFF
TRBJ2-4,14,TRBV20-1,CSASASAGKNIQYF